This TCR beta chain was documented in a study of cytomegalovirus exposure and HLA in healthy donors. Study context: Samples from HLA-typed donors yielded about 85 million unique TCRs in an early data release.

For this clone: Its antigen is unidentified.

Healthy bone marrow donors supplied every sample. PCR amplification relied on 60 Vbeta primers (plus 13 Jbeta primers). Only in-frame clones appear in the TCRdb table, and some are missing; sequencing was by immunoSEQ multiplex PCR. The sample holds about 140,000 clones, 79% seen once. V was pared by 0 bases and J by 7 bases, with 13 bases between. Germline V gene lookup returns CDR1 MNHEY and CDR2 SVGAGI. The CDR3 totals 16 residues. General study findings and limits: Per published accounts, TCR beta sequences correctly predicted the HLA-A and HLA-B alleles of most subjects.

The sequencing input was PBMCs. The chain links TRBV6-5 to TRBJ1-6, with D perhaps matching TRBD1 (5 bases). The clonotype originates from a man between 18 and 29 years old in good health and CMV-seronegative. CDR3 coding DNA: TGTGCCAGCAGTTACTCCGCCGGGGGAACCAATTCACCCCTCCACTTT. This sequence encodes CASSYSAGGTNSPLHF.